This TCR beta chain was identified during a study of blood T cells in healthy people across ages. Study-level findings and limits: The authors considered diversity estimates from one million T cells to be underestimates.

Germline V lookup: CDR1 LGHNA, CDR2 YSLEER. V shed 3 bases and J 4 bases; nucleotides not matched to a gene: 9. The CDR3 runs to 16 residues. For the second PCR, which ran for about 6 to 12 cycles, a sample-barcoded 5' primer and a J-beta primer mix were used. A single record per CDR3 protein comes from TCRdb applying MiXCR to the 5' RACE reads. Among 1.5 million to 1.9 million distinct CDR3 sequences listed, roughly 43% were seen once. This clonotype was detected a few times. Its antigen is still unknown. The chain is built from TRBV4-3 and TRBJ2-3, with 8 bases lining up with TRBD2. The TCR comes from a young woman in good health. Material: blood. The CDR3 coding sequence is TGCGCCAGCAGCCAGCAGCAAGCGGGAGTACCAGATACGCAGTATTTT. Translation gives CASSQQQAGVPDTQYF.